This T cell receptor (beta chain) was captured by sequencing in a study of blood T cell repertoires in COVID-19. Seattle researchers signed up patients amid active infection and tracked them longitudinally. In germline, CDR1 is KGHSH, CDR2 LQKENI. This CDR3 is 14 amino acids long. V lost 4 bases and J lost 3; bases outside the gene matches: 3. Original analysis: Reference gene primers were amplified, and this amplification served to estimate nucleated cell counts. TCRdb's copy holds only in-frame clones and misses some; the assay was immunoSEQ multiplex PCR. V, J and clone size reflect that table, while D and trimming were determined from the DNA. The profile shows about 370,000 clones, 80% to 90% of them singletons.

The sequenced material came from peripheral blood. The clonotype was recovered from a woman aged 25 to 39 with COVID-19, enrolled during active disease. The rearrangement uses TRBV18 and TRBJ1-1, with TRBD1 matching over 9 bases. The CDR3: CASSQTGGHTEAFF. The CDR3 nucleotides read TGTGCCAGCTCACAAACAGGGGGCCACACTGAAGCTTTCTTT.